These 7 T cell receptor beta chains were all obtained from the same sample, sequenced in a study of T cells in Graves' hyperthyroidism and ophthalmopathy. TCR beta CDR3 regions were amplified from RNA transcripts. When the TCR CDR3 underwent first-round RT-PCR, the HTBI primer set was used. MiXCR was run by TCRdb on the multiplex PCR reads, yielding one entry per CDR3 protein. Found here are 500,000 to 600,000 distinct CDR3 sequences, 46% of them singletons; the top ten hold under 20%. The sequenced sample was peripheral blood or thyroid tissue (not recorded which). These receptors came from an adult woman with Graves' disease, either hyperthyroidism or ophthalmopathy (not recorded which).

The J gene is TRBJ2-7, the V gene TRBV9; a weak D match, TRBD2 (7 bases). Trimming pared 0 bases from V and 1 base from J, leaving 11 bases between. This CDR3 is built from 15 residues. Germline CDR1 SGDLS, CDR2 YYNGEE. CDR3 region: CASSVGGGGSYEQYF. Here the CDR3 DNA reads TGTGCCAGCAGCGTAGGCGGGGGCGGGTCCTACGAGCAGTACTTC.

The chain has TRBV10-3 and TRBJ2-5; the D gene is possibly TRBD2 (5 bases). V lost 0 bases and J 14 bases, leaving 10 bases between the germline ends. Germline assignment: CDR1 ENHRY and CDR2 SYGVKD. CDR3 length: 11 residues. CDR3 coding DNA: TGTGCCATCAGTGAGTCGACGGAGGCTTACTTC. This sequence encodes CAISESTEAYF.

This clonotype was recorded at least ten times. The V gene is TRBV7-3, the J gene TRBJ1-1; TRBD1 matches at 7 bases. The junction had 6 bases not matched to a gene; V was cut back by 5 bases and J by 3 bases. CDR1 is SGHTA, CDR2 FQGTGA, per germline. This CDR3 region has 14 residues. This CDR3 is CASSRQGGDTEAFF. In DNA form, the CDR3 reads TGTGCCAGCAGCCGACAGGGAGGTGACACTGAAGCTTTCTTT.

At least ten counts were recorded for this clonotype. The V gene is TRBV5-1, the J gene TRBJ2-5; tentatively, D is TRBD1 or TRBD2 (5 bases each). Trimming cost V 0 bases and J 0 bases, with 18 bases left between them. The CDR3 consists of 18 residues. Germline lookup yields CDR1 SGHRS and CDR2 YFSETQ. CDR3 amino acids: CASSLEPPGPGYQETQYF. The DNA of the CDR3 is TGCGCCAGCAGCTTGGAGCCTCCGGGACCCGGGTACCAAGAGACCCAGTACTTC.

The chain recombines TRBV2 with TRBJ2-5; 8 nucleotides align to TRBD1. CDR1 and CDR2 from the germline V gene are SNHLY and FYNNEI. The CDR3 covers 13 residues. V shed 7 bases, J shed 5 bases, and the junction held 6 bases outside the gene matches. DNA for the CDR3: TGTGCCAGCACCTTACAGGGGGTTGAGACCCAGTACTTC. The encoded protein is CASTLQGVETQYF.

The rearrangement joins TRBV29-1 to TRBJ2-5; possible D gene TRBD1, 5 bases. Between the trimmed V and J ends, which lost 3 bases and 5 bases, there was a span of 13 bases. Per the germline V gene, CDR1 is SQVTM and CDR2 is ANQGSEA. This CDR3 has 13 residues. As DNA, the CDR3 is TGCAGCGTTGAGTCAGGGATCGGGGAGACCCAGTACTTC. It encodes CSVESGIGETQYF.

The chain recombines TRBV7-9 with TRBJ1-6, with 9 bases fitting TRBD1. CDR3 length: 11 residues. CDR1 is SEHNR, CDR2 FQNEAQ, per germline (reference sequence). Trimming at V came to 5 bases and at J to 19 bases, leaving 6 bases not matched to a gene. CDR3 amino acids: CASSHRDRVHF. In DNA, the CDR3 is TGTGCCAGCAGCCACCGGGACAGGGTTCACTTT.